A single sample gave rise to the 23 T cell receptor beta chains below, sequenced in a study of T cell changes during pregnancy in multiple sclerosis. The method was immunoSEQ multiplex PCR; TCRdb's version includes in-frame clones alone and lacks a portion of them. The sample has 65,000 to 70,000 clones; more than 90% are singletons. Sequenced here: peripheral blood, sampled in the first trimester of pregnancy. These receptors were obtained from a female donor with multiple sclerosis, enrolled in a pregnancy study.

V and J are TRBV28 and TRBJ1-1; D is possibly TRBD1 (6 bases). Germline assignment: CDR1 MDHEN and CDR2 SYDVKM. CDR3 size: 13 residues. V shed 6 bases and J shed 7 bases, with 15 bases lying between them. CDR3 in amino acids: CASSFRGLSEAFF. The DNA for the CDR3 is TGTGCCAGCAGCTTCAGGGGCCTAAGTGAAGCTTTCTTT.

With respect to this clone: One end of the junction fails to match germline, which may point to a read error. V and J are TRBV5-1 and TRBJ1-1; 9 bases are shared with TRBD1. The germline V gene has CDR1 SGHRS and CDR2 YFSETQ. The CDR3 consists of 14 residues. CDR3 DNA: TGCGCCAGCAGATTGGCGGACAGGGGCACTGAAGCTTTCTTT. Its translation: CASRLADRGTEAFF.

The chain has TRBV14 and TRBJ2-1, with 10 positions matching TRBD2. The V and J ends lost 1 base and 5 bases, in that order; junction bases with no gene match: 8. The germline V gene encodes CDR1 SGHDN and CDR2 FVKESK. This CDR3 contains 17 residues. CDR3 sequence reads: CASSQGAGTSVNNEQFF. The DNA for the CDR3 is TGTGCCAGCAGCCAAGGAGCCGGGACTAGCGTAAACAATGAGCAGTTCTTC.

This sequence joins TRBV6-4 and TRBJ2-1; 9 positions match TRBD2. The length of the CDR3 is 16 residues. After removal of 3 bases from V and 8 bases from J, the junction contained 11 bases not matched to a gene. CDR1 and CDR2 (germline): MRHNA, SNTAGT. This CDR3 is CASSEVFSGSLDEQFF. For the CDR3, the DNA is TGTGCCAGCAGTGAAGTTTTTAGCGGGAGTCTGGATGAGCAGTTCTTC.

The chain links TRBV30 to TRBJ1-2, with a possible D match to TRBD1 (5 bases). Germline V CDR1 and CDR2: GTSNPN, SVGIG (reference sequence). The CDR3 sequence is 11 residues long. V lost 5 bases, J lost 10 bases, and 14 bases lay in between. The chain's CDR3 is CAWAWGGIYTF. The CDR3 coding sequence is TGTGCCTGGGCCTGGGGGGGAATCTACACCTTC.

V usage is TRBV7-9 and J usage is TRBJ2-3; a possible D gene is TRBD1 (5 bases). V lost 2 bases and J lost 1, with 7 bases in between. The CDR3 contains 14 residues. CDR1 and CDR2 (germline): SEHNR, FQNEAQ (reference sequence). The CDR3 DNA reads as TGTGCCAGCAGCTTAAAACAGGGCACAGATACGCAGTATTTT. The encoded protein is CASSLKQGTDTQYF.

The J gene is TRBJ2-1, the V gene TRBV28; TRBD2 agrees at 11 bases. J lost 1 base, V lost 10 bases, and 0 bases had no gene match. This CDR3 spans 13 amino acids. CDR1 is MDHEN, CDR2 SYDVKM, per germline. The DNA for the CDR3 is TGTGCCATAGCGGGAGGGTCCTACAATGAGCAGTTCTTC. Protein: CAIAGGSYNEQFF.

The rearrangement links TRBV10-3 to TRBJ1-2; D perhaps matches TRBD1 (6 bases). Germline loops: CDR1 ENHRY, CDR2 SYGVKD. The CDR3 is made up of 18 amino acids. The V end was cut by 4 bases, the J end by 0 bases, with 21 bases between. CDR3 nucleotide sequence: TGTGCCATCAGTGGAGGTGGTCAGGGGCCCCAAGCTAACTATGGCTACACCTTC. Its translation: CAISGGGQGPQANYGYTF.

This rearrangement joins TRBV6-1 to TRBJ1-5; 9 nucleotides align to TRBD1. The CDR3 has 16 residues. V trimming: 1 base; J trimming: 6 bases; junction bases outside the gene matches: 7. Germline CDR1 is MNHNS and CDR2 is SASEGT. CDR3 amino acids: CASSEGTGGTGQPQHF. In nucleotides, the CDR3 is TGTGCCAGCAGTGAAGGAACAGGGGGCACAGGTCAGCCCCAGCATTTT.

The V and J genes are TRBV28 and TRBJ1-5; possible D gene TRBD1, 5 bases. Germline V gene data show CDR1 as MDHEN and CDR2 as SYDVKM. Trimming removed 6 bases at V and 2 bases at J, with 11 bases between. The CDR3 loop spans 14 amino acids. The CDR3 loop is CASSPVTGNQPQHF. Here the CDR3 DNA reads TGTGCCAGCAGCCCCGTGACAGGCAATCAGCCCCAGCATTTT.

The chain joins TRBV7-3 to TRBJ2-1; a weak D match, TRBD1 (6 bases). Trimming took 5 bases from V and 7 from J, leaving 15 bases between them. From germline, CDR1 is SGHTA and CDR2 FQGTGA. This CDR3 spans 14 amino acids. CDR3 amino acids: CASSPTKGVNEQFF. For the CDR3, the DNA is TGTGCCAGCAGCCCAACAAAGGGGGTTAATGAGCAGTTCTTC.

This sequence joins TRBV27 and TRBJ2-1; D perhaps matches TRBD2 (6 bases). The CDR3 is 14 residues long. V lost 8 bases and J 7 bases, leaving 18 bases between the germline ends. Germline V gene sequence: CDR1 MNHEY, CDR2 SMNVEV (reference sequence). The CDR3 bases are TGTGCCAGCGCCGGACTACCTCGAGGGAATGAGCAGTTCTTC. Protein: CASAGLPRGNEQFF.

The chain couples TRBV30 to TRBJ2-5, with 14 bases aligning to TRBD2. The CDR3 contains 13 residues. The trim removed 4 bases at V and 7 bases at J, leaving 2 bases unmatched. The germline V gene encodes CDR1 GTSNPN and CDR2 SVGIG (reference sequence). CDR3 amino acids: CAWKTSGGVTQYF. The DNA of the CDR3 is TGTGCCTGGAAGACTAGCGGGGGGGTGACCCAGTACTTC.

This chain connects TRBV5-4 to TRBJ2-5, with D perhaps matching TRBD2 (5 bases). Germline lookup yields CDR1 SGHNT and CDR2 YYREEE (reference sequence). The CDR3 is made up of 14 amino acids. The ends were cut back, 4 bases at V and 5 bases at J, with 15 bases in the middle. This CDR3 is CASSRETNAETQYF. CDR3 nucleotides: TGTGCCAGCAGCAGGGAGACGAATGCGGAGACCCAGTACTTC.

The table lists this clone with a count of one. The chain employs TRBV6-6 and TRBJ2-3, with a possible D match to TRBD2 (5 bases). Germline lookup yields CDR1 MNHNY and CDR2 SVGAGI (reference sequence). This CDR3 comprises 16 residues. V was pared by 0 bases and J by 5 bases, with 15 bases between. The CDR3 loop reads CASSYSTGPSQDTQYF. CDR3 bases: TGTGCCAGCAGTTACTCGACTGGCCCTAGCCAAGATACGCAGTATTTT.

The CDR3: CASRPRAANTEAFF. In DNA form, the CDR3 reads TGTGCCAGTAGGCCCAGGGCGGCAAACACTGAAGCTTTCTTT. This rearrangement joins TRBV19 to TRBJ1-1, with D tentatively TRBD1 (5 bases). Germline CDR1 reads LNHDA; CDR2 reads SQIVND (reference sequence). V was clipped by 6 bases and J by 2 bases, with 13 bases between them. The CDR3 is 14 residues long.

The rearrangement uses TRBV19 and TRBJ2-5, with TRBD1 as a possible D gene (6 bases). CDR3 length equals 14 residues. Germline lookup yields CDR1 LNHDA and CDR2 SQIVND (reference sequence). V dropped 3 bases and J dropped 5 bases, with 13 bases sitting between them. CDR3 DNA: TGTGCCAGTAGTATCAGGGGACAAGCCGAGACCCAGTACTTC. This sequence encodes CASSIRGQAETQYF. Complete variable domain (other parts from reference TRBV19 and TRBJ2-5): DGGITQSPKYLFRKEGQNVTLSCEQNLNHDAMYWYRQDPGQGLRLIYYSQIVNDFQKGDIAEGYSVSREKKESFPLTVTSAQKNPTAFYLCASSIRGQAETQYFGPGTRLLVL.

The rearrangement links TRBV25-1 to TRBJ2-1; the D gene is possibly TRBD2 (5 bases). V dropped 8 bases and J dropped 0 bases, with 14 bases sitting between them. Looked up from germline, CDR1 is MGHDK and CDR2 is SYGVNS. The CDR3 is 15 residues long. The CDR3 coding sequence is TGTGCCAGCCTAAGAAGCGGAAGCTCCTACAATGAGCAGTTCTTC. This translates into CASLRSGSSYNEQFF.

The V and J genes are TRBV28 and TRBJ2-7; D is uncertain. This CDR3 region has 14 residues. V was pared by 5 bases and J by 2 bases, with 13 bases between. Germline V gene sequence: CDR1 MDHEN, CDR2 SYDVKM. CDR3 sequence reads: CASSEVVAPYEQYF. The CDR3 DNA is TGTGCCAGCAGTGAGGTAGTAGCTCCCTACGAGCAGTACTTC.

The chain is built from TRBV2 and TRBJ1-6; possibly TRBD1 for D (5 bases). The germline V and J ends were trimmed by 2 bases and 8 bases, with 13 bases remaining between them. Germline lookup yields CDR1 SNHLY and CDR2 FYNNEI. The CDR3 extends over 15 amino acids. The CDR3 loop reads CASSEQGDGDSPLHF. The CDR3, as DNA: TGTGCCAGCAGTGAACAAGGGGATGGGGATTCACCCCTCCACTTT.

This CDR3 reads CASSWGTSTTSTDTQYF. CDR3 DNA: TGCGCCAGCAGCTGGGGGACTAGCACCACTAGCACAGATACGCAGTATTTT. V usage is TRBV5-1 and J usage is TRBJ2-3, with 9 nucleotides matching TRBD2. The CDR3 spans 17 residues. Germline trimming cut 3 bases from V and 0 bases from J; bases unmatched to any gene: 8. CDR1 SGHRS and CDR2 YFSETQ come from the germline V gene.

This clone was seen just once. The chain links TRBV7-9 to TRBJ1-2; 8 nucleotides match TRBD1. The CDR3 spans 16 residues. The V and J ends lost 2 bases and 4 bases, in that order; junction bases with no gene match: 9. The germline CDR1 and CDR2 sequences are SEHNR and FQNEAQ (reference sequence). In DNA, the CDR3 is TGTGCCAGCAGCTTATACCCCGCAGGGGGCGTCTATGGCTACACCTTC. Its protein is CASSLYPAGGVYGYTF.

This clone was counted only a few times. One base away lies a much larger clone, so this may be a sequencing read error. The rearrangement links TRBV5-1 to TRBJ2-7, with D unclear. Germline-derived CDR1 and CDR2 are SGHRS and YFSETQ. The CDR3 totals 11 residues. Deletions cut 4 bases from V and 3 bases from J, with 5 bases between. DNA of the CDR3: TGCGCCAGCAGCCCCGGCTACGAGCAGTACTTC. Translation gives CASSPGYEQYF.